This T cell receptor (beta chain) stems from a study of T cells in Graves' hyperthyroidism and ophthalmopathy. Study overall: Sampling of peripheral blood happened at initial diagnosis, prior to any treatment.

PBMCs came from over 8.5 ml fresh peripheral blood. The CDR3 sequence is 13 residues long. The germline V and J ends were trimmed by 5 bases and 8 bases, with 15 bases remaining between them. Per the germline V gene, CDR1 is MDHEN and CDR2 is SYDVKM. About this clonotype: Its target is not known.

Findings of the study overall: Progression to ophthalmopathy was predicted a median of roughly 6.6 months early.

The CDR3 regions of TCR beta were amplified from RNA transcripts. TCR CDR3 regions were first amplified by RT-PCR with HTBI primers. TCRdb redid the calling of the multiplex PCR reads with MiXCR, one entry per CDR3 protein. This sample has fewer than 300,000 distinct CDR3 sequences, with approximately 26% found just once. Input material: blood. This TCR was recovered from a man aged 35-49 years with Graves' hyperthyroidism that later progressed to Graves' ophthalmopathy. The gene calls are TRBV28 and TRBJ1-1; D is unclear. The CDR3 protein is CASSTTSFREAFF. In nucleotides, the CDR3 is TGTGCCAGCAGTACAACCTCCTTCAGGGAAGCTTTCTTT.